One and the same sample provided the 14 T cell receptor beta chains below, sequenced in a study of blood T cell repertoires in COVID-19 (dated by TCRdb to about 2020). Library preparation used the immunoSEQ multiplex PCR assay. TCRdb provides this immuneACCESS table in a form limited to in-frame rearrangements. Some clones are lacking; in checked studies, under half of them reflect an unresolved V gene, and why the rest are absent is not known. The sample profile shows about 340,000 clones; around 80% of them were found once. The ten biggest clones cover 2.5% to 3.5% of the sample. Sequences were obtained from peripheral blood. Receptors were obtained from a man aged 25 to 40 with active or convalescent COVID-19.

The J gene is TRBJ2-2, the V gene TRBV4-1; a possible D gene is TRBD1 (6 bases). The V end was cut by 1 base, the J end by 5 bases, with 14 bases between. CDR1 is MGHRA and CDR2 is YSYEKL in the germline V gene. CDR3 length: 16 amino acids. The CDR3 sequence: CASSQGNRANTGELFF. In DNA, the CDR3 is TGCGCCAGCAGCCAAGGGAACAGGGCAAATACCGGGGAGCTGTTTTTT.

The chain couples TRBV9 to TRBJ1-2, with no clear D. V was cut by 0 bases and J by 0 bases, with 18 bases left in between. Germline assignment: CDR1 SGDLS and CDR2 YYNGEE. This CDR3 has 18 residues. The CDR3 nucleotides read TGTGCCAGCAGCGTAGATCCGAGGTCGGCCGGCTCTAACTATGGCTACACCTTC. Residues: CASSVDPRSAGSNYGYTF.

J is TRBJ2-7 and V is TRBV9; TRBD1 is a possible D gene (6 bases). Trimming took off 2 bases at V and 7 bases at J, with 13 bases between the two ends. Germline CDR1 SGDLS, CDR2 YYNGEE. This CDR3 region has 13 residues. The CDR3 DNA reads as TGTGCCAGCAGCGTTATACCAGACAGGGAGCAGTACTTC. Protein product: CASSVIPDREQYF. Full variable domain (rest looked up from reference TRBV9 and TRBJ2-7): DSGVTQTPKHLITATGQRVTLRCSPRSGDLSVYWYQQSLDQGLQFLIQYYNGEERAKGNILERFSAQQFPDLHSELNLSSLELGDSALYFCASSVIPDREQYFGPGTRLTVT.

The CDR3 bases are TGTGCCAGCAGCGCCTCCGGTTCGGGAACCGGGGAGCTGTTTTTT. As protein: CASSASGSGTGELFF. V is TRBV9 and J is TRBJ2-2; tentatively, D is TRBD2 (5 bases). The CDR3 runs 15 residues. From germline, CDR1 is SGDLS and CDR2 YYNGEE. The ends were cut back, 3 bases at V and 5 bases at J, with 14 bases in the middle. Full variable domain (remainder filled in from reference TRBV9 and TRBJ2-2): DSGVTQTPKHLITATGQRVTLRCSPRSGDLSVYWYQQSLDQGLQFLIQYYNGEERAKGNILERFSAQQFPDLHSELNLSSLELGDSALYFCASSASGSGTGELFFGEGSRLTVL.

The rearrangement joins TRBV14 to TRBJ2-7, with D perhaps matching TRBD2 (6 bases). The CDR3 runs to 16 residues. CDR1 SGHDN and CDR2 FVKESK come from the germline V gene. V was pared by 0 bases and J by 5 bases, with 17 bases between. CDR3 sequence reads: CASSQEGVGGLHEQYF. CDR3 nucleotides: TGTGCCAGCAGCCAAGAAGGGGTCGGGGGATTACACGAGCAGTACTTC.

The rearrangement uses TRBV6-2 or TRBV6-3 and TRBJ2-4; 10 bases match TRBD1. CDR3 length: 16 amino acids. Germline CDR1 MNHEY, CDR2 SVGEGT. V was pared by 5 bases and J by 8 bases, with 12 bases of the junction left unmatched. This CDR3 reads CASSPGQGSPPDIQYF. Written as DNA, the CDR3 is TGTGCCAGCAGTCCGGGACAGGGGAGTCCCCCAGACATTCAGTACTTC.

This clone was seen once. The V and J genes are TRBV19 and TRBJ1-1; D remains ambiguous. V was clipped by 4 bases and J by 1 base, with 7 bases between them. The germline V gene has CDR1 LNHDA and CDR2 SQIVND (reference sequence). The CDR3 contains 13 residues. In DNA, the CDR3 is TGTGCCAGTAGTACCCCCAGGAACACTGAAGCTTTCTTT. Its protein is CASSTPRNTEAFF.

This chain joins TRBV6-5 and TRBJ1-1; perhaps TRBD1 as D (6 bases). The V end was cut by 7 bases, the J end by 4 bases, with 13 bases between. The germline V gene encodes CDR1 MNHEY and CDR2 SVGAGI. The CDR3 loop spans 13 amino acids. CDR3 bases: TGTGCCAGCATACAGGGTTGGAGCACTGAAGCTTTCTTT. Amino acid sequence: CASIQGWSTEAFF.

The rearrangement joins TRBV27 to TRBJ2-1, with a weak D call TRBD2 (5 bases). This CDR3 has 13 residues. V was clipped by 0 bases and J by 9 bases, with 9 bases between them. Germline V gives CDR1 MNHEY, CDR2 SMNVEV (reference sequence). The CDR3 DNA sequence: TGTGCCAGCAGTTTATCGTTAGAGGGTGAGCAGTTCTTC. This gives the protein CASSLSLEGEQFF.

The J gene is TRBJ2-1, the V gene TRBV30, with D tentatively TRBD2 (5 bases). Germline V gene sequence: CDR1 GTSNPN, CDR2 SVGIG (reference sequence). V dropped 0 bases and J dropped 0 bases, with 12 bases sitting between them. The CDR3 is made up of 16 amino acids. The CDR3 is CAWSVALGSSYNEQFF. Here the CDR3 DNA reads TGTGCCTGGAGTGTCGCTCTGGGGAGCTCCTACAATGAGCAGTTCTTC.

The chain has TRBV2 and TRBJ2-5, with 7 nucleotides matching TRBD2. The germline V gene encodes CDR1 SNHLY and CDR2 FYNNEI. The ends lost 7 bases at V and 5 bases at J; junction bases unmatched: 7. The CDR3 totals 13 residues. The CDR3 protein is CASTLARLETQYF. The CDR3 DNA reads as TGTGCCAGCACACTAGCGAGGTTGGAGACCCAGTACTTC. Drawing the rest from reference TRBV2 and TRBJ2-5, the complete variable domain is EPEVTQTPSHQVTQMGQEVILRCVPISNHLYFYWYRQILGQKVEFLVSFYNNEISEKSEIFDDQFSVERPDGSNFTLKIRSTKLEDSAMYFCASTLARLETQYFGPGTRLLVL.

The genes are TRBV6-6 and TRBJ2-3; possible D gene TRBD2, 5 bases. The length of the CDR3 is 14 residues. Trimming left V 3 bases short and J 2 bases short, with 9 bases between. Germline CDR1 and CDR2: MNHNY and SVGAGI (reference sequence). The CDR3 here is CASSYRRYTDTQYF. CDR3 coding DNA: TGTGCCAGCAGTTATAGGAGGTACACAGATACGCAGTATTTT.

The chain joins TRBV27 to TRBJ2-4; D unresolved. CDR1 and CDR2 (germline): MNHEY, SMNVEV (reference sequence). The CDR3 extends over 14 amino acids. Trimming pared 6 bases from V and 1 base from J, leaving 10 bases between. The CDR3 spells CASRRGYAKNIQYF. In DNA form, the CDR3 reads TGTGCCAGCAGGAGAGGTTACGCCAAAAACATTCAGTACTTC.

A word on this clone: At the DNA level, this CDR3 is encoded by other sequences in the same sample as well. The J gene is TRBJ2-2, the V gene TRBV19; TRBD2 matches at 7 bases. Germline V CDR1 and CDR2: LNHDA, SQIVND (reference sequence). Unmatched junction bases numbered 6, after V lost 3 bases and J lost 8 bases. The CDR3 is 14 amino acids. The CDR3 DNA sequence: TGTGCCAGTAGTATTGGGACTAATTCGGGGGAGCTGTTTTTT. As protein: CASSIGTNSGELFF. Full variable domain (outside the CDR3, taken from reference TRBV19 and TRBJ2-2): DGGITQSPKYLFRKEGQNVTLSCEQNLNHDAMYWYRQDPGQGLRLIYYSQIVNDFQKGDIAEGYSVSREKKESFPLTVTSAQKNPTAFYLCASSIGTNSGELFFGEGSRLTVL.